This paragraph reports one TCR beta chain. Its antigen is as yet unknown. The CDR3 covers 15 residues. V trimming: 3 bases; J trimming: 5 bases; junction bases outside the gene matches: 8. This entry belongs to a study of lymphopenia after photon versus proton radiotherapy. Whole-study findings and limits: In patients who died, overall survival fell as post-nadir TCR diversity dropped more. After the lymphocyte nadir, photon-treated repertoires showed oligoclonal expansion, especially of CD8+ Temra cells. Relative stability marked proton patients; photon patients lost diversity and naive cells. Survival link was tested only in deceased patients; proton benefit remains a possibility.

This table comes from immunoSEQ multiplex PCR, and its TCRdb copy is limited to in-frame clones, with some not included. The table records about 50,000 clones, approximately 92% of them present only once. V usage is TRBV5-3 and J usage is TRBJ2-7; TRBD1 aligns across 10 bases. TRBV5-3 counts as an open reading frame of uncertain function. This TCR came from a woman aged 40 to 50 with cholangiocarcinoma. Sequenced here: peripheral blood, sampled from a patient treated with photon-based radiotherapy. This CDR3 is CARSCRDRGQDEQYF. CDR3 DNA: TGTGCCAGAAGCTGCCGGGACAGGGGCCAGGACGAGCAGTACTTC.